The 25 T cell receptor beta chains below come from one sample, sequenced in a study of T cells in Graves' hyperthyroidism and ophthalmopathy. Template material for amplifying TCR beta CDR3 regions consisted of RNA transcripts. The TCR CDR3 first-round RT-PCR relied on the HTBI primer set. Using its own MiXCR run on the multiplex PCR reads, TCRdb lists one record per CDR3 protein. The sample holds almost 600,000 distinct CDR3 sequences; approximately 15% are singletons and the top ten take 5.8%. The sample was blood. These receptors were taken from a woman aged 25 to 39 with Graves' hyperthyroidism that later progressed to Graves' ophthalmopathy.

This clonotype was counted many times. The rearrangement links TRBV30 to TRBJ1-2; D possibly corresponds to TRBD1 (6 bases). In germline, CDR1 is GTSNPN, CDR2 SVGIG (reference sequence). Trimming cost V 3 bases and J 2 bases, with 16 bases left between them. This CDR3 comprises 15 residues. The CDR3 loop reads CAWRDRTRGNYGYTF. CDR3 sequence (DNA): TGTGCCTGGAGAGATCGAACCAGGGGAAACTATGGCTACACCTTC.

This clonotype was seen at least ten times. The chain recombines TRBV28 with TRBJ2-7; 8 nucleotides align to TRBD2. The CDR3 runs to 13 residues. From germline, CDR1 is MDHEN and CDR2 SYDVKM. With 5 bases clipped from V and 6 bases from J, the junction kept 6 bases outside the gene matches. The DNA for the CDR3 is TGTGCCAGCAGTAAAGCGGGAGTTAGCGAGCAGTACTTC. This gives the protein CASSKAGVSEQYF.

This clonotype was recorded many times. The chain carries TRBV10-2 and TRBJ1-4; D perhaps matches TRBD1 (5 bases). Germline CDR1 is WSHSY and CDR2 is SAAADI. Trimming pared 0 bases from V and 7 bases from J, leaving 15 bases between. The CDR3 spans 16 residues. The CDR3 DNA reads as TGCGCCAGCAGTGAGTCGACTCAGGGTTGGGGTGAAAAACTGTTTTTT. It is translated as CASSESTQGWGEKLFF.

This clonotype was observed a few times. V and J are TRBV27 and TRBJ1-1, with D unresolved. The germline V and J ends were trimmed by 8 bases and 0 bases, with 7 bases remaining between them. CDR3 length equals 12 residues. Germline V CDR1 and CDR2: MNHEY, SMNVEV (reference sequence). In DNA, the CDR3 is TGTGCCAGCGCCAGATTGAACACTGAAGCTTTCTTT. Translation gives CASARLNTEAFF.

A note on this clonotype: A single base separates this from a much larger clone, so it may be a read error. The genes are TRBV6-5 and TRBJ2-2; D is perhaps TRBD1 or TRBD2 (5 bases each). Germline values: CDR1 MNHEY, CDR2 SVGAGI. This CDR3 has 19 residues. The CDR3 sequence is CASGYSVRRGQGNTGELFF. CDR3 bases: TGTGCCAGCGGTTACTCGGTCCGCCGAGGGCAGGGGAACACCGGGGAGCTGTTTTTT.

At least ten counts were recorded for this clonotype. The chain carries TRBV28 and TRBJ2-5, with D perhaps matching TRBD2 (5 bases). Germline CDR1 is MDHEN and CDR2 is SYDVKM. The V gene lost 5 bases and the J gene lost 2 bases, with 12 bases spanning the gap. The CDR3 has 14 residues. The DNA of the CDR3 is TGTGCCAGCAGTACCAGACGGGGACAAGAGACCCAGTACTTC. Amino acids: CASSTRRGQETQYF.

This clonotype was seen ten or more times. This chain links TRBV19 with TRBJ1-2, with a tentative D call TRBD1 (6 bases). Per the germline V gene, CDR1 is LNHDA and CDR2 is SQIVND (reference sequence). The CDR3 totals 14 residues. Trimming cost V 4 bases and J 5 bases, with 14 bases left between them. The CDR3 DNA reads TGTGCCAGTAGTACGGACAGCGCAGGGTATGGCTACACCTTC. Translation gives CASSTDSAGYGYTF.

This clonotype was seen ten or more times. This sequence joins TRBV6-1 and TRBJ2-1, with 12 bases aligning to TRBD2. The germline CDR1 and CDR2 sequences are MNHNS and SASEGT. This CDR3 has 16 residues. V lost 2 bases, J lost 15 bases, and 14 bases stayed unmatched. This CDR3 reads CASSEISGLAGTLGFF. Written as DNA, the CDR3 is TGTGCCAGCAGTGAAATTTCCGGACTAGCGGGGACATTGGGGTTCTTC.

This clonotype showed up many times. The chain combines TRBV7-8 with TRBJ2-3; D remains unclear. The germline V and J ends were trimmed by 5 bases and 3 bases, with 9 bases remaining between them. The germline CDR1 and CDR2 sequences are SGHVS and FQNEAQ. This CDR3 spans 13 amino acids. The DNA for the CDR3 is TGTGCCAGCAGCCCCGTGTCGACAGATACGCAGTATTTT. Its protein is CASSPVSTDTQYF.

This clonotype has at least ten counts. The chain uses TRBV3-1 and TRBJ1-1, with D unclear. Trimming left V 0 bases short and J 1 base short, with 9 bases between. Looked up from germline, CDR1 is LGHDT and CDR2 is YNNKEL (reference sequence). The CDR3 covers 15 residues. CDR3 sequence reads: CASSQETLENTEAFF. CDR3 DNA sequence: TGTGCCAGCAGCCAAGAGACGTTGGAGAACACTGAAGCTTTCTTT.

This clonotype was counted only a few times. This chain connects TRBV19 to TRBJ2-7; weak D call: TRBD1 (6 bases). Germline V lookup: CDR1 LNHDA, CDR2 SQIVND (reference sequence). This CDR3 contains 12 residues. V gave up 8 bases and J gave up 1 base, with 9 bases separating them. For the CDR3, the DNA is TGTGCCAGTGGGGACAATTCCTACGAGCAGTACTTC. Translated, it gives CASGDNSYEQYF.

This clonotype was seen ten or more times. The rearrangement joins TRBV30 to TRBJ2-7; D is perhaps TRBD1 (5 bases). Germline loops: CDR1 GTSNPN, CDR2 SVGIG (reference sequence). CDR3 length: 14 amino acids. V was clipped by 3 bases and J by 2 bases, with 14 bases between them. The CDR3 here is CAWRRDRTAYEQYF. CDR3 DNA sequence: TGTGCCTGGAGGAGAGACAGAACGGCCTACGAGCAGTACTTC.

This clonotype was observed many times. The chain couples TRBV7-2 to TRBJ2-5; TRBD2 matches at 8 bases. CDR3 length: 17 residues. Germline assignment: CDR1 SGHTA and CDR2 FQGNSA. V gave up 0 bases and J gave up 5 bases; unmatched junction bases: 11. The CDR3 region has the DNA TGTGCCAGCAGCTTAGCTCCGGCGGGAGGCCTTCGGGAGACCCAGTACTTC. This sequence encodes CASSLAPAGGLRETQYF.

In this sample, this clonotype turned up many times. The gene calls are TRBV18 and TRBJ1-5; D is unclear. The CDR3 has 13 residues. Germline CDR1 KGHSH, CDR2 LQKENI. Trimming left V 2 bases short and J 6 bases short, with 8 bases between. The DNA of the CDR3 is TGTGCCAGCTCACCAGGTACAACTCAGCCCCAGCATTTT. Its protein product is CASSPGTTQPQHF.

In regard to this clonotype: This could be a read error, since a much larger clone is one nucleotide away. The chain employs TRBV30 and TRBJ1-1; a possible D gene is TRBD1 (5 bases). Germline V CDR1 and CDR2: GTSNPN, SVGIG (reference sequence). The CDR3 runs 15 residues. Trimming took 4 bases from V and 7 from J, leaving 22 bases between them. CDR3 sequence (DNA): TGTGCCTGGACCAAGGGGCCAGGAGAAAGAAGTGAAGCTTTCTTT. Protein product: CAWTKGPGERSEAFF.

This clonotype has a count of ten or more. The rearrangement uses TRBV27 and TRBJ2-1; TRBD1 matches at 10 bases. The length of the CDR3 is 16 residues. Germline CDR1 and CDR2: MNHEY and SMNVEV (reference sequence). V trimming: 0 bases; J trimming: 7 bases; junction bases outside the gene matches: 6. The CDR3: CASSLSTGGIINEQFF. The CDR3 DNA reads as TGTGCCAGCAGTTTATCGACAGGGGGCATAATAAATGAGCAGTTCTTC.

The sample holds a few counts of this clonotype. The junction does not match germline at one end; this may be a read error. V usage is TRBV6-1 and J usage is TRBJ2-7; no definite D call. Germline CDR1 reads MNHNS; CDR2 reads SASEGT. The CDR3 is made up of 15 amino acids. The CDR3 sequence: CASSEGGKLSCEQYF. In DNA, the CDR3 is TGTGCCAGCAGTGAAGGGGGTAAACTCTCCTGCGAGCAGTACTTC.

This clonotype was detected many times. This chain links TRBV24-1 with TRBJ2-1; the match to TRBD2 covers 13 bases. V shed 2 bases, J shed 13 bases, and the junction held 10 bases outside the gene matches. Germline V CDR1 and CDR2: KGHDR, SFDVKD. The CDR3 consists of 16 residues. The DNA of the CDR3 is TGTGCCACCAGTGATTCTGGACTAGCGGGAGTCGAAGGTCAGTTCTTC. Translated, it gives CATSDSGLAGVEGQFF.

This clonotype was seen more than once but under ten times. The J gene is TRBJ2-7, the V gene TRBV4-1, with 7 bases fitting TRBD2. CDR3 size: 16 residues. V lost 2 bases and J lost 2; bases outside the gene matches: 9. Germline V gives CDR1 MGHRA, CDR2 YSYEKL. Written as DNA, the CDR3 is TGCGCCAGCAGCCAACATGGCGGGAGTTCCCCCTACGAGCAGTACTTC. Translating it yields CASSQHGGSSPYEQYF.

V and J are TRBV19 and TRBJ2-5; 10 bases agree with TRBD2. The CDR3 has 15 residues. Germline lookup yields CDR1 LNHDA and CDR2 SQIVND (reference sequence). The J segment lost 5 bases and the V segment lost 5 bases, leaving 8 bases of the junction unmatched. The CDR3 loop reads CASSPASGSRETQYF. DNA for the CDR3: TGTGCCAGTAGTCCGGCTAGCGGGAGTCGCGAGACCCAGTACTTC. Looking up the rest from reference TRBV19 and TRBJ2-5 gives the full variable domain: DGGITQSPKYLFRKEGQNVTLSCEQNLNHDAMYWYRQDPGQGLRLIYYSQIVNDFQKGDIAEGYSVSREKKESFPLTVTSAQKNPTAFYLCASSPASGSRETQYFGPGTRLLVL.

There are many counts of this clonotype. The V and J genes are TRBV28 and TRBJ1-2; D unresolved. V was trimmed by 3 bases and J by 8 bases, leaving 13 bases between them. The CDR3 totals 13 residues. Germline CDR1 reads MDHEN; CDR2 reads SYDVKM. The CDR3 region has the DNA TGTGCCAGCAGTTTCGGGGAGGCCGGGGGCTACACCTTC. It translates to CASSFGEAGGYTF.

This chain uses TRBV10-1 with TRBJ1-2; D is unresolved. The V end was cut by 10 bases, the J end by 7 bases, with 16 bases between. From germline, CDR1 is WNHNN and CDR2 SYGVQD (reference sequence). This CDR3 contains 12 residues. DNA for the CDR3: TGCGCCACCAAGATGGGGAGCTCTGGCTACACCTTC. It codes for CATKMGSSGYTF.

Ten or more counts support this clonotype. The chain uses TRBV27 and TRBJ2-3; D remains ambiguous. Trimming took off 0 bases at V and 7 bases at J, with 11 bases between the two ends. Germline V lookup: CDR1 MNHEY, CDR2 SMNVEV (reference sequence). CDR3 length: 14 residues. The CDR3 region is CASSLSGLDNTQYF. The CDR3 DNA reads TGTGCCAGCAGTTTATCCGGTCTAGATAATACGCAGTATTTT.

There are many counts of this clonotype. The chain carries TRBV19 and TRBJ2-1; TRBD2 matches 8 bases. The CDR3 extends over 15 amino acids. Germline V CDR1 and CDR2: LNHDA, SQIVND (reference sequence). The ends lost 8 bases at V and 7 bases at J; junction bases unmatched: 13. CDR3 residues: CASLGRVAGSNEQFF. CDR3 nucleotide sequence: TGTGCCAGTCTAGGGAGGGTAGCGGGAAGTAATGAGCAGTTCTTC.

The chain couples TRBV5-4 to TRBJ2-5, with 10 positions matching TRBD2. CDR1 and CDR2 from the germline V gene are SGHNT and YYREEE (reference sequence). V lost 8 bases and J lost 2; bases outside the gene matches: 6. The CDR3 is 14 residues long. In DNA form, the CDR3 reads TGTGCCAGTAGACTAGCGGGTGAACAAGAGACCCAGTACTTC. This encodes CASRLAGEQETQYF.